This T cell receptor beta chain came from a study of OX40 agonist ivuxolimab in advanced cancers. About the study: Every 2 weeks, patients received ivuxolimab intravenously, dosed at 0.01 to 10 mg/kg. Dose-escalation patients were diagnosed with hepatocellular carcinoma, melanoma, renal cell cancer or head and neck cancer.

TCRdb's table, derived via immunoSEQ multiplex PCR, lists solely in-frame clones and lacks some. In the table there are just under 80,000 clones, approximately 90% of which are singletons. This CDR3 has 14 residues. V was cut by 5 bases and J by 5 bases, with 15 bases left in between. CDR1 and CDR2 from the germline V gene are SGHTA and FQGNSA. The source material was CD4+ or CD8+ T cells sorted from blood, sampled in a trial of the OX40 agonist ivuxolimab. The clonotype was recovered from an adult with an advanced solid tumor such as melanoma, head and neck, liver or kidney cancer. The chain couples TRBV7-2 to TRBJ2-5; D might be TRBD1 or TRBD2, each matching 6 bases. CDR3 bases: TGTGCCAGCAGCGAAACAGGGAGCGGGGAGACCCAGTACTTC. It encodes CASSETGSGETQYF.